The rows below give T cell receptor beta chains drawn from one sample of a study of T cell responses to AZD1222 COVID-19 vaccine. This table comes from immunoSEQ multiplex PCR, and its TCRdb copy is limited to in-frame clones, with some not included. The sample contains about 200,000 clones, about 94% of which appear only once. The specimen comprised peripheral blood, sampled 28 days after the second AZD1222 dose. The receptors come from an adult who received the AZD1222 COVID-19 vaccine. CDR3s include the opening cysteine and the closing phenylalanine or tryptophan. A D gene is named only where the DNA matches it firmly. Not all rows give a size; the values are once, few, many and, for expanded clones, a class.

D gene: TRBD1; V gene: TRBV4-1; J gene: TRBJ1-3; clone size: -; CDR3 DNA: TGCGCCAGCAGCCAAGACGGACAGGGCCGCTCTGGAAACACCATATATTTT; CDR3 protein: CASSQDGQGRSGNTIYF
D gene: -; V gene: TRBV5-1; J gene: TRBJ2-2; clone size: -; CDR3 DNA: TGCGCCAGCAGCTCGGAGTCGGACATCTTTACCGGGGAGCTGTTTTTT; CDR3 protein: CASSSESDIFTGELFF
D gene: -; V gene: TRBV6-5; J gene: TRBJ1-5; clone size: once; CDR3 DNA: TGTGCCAGCAGTTACTCCGGGACAAGCAATCAGCCCCAGCATTTT; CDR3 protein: CASSYSGTSNQPQHF
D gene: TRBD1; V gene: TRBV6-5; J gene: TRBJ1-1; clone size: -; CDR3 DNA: TGTGCCAGCAGTAAATCCGGGACAGTGAACACTGAAGCTTTCTTT; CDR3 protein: CASSKSGTVNTEAFF
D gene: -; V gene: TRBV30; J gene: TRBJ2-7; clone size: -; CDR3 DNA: TGTGCCTGGAGTGTACAGACAGTCTACGAGCAGTACTTC; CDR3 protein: CAWSVQTVYEQYF
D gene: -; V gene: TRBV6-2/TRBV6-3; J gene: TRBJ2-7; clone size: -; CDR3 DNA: TGTGCCAGCAGTTATACGGTGATGGGCTCCGAGCAGTACTTC; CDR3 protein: CASSYTVMGSEQYF
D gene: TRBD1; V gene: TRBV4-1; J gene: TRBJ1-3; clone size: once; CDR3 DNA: TGCGCCAGCAGCCACTTACAGGGGTTTGGAAACACCATATATTTT; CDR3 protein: CASSHLQGFGNTIYF
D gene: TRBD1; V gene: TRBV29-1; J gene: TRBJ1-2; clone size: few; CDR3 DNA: TGCAGCTCCTCTCCGGGACAGGGAAAGGAATGGGGCTATGGCTACACCTTC; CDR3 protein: CSSSPGQGKEWGYGYTF
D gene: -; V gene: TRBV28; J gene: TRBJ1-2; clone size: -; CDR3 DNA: TGTGCCAGCACCCATAATAGGGGCCTCCTCTATGGCTACACCTTC; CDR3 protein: CASTHNRGLLYGYTF
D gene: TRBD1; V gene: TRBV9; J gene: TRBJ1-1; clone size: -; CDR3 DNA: TGTGCCAGCAGCGTAGGGGGACAGGGCTACACTGAAGCTTTCTTT; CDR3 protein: CASSVGGQGYTEAFF
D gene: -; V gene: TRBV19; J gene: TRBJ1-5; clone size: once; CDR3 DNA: TGTGCCAGTAGTACGGGGTTCGGCAATCAGCCCCAGCATTTT; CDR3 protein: CASSTGFGNQPQHF
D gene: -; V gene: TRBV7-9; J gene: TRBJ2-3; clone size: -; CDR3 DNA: TGTGCCAGCAGCCCTGGCAGGGGAAGGGACACAGATACGCAGTATTTT; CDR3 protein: CASSPGRGRDTDTQYF
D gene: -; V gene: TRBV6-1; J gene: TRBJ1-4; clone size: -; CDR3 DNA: TGTGCCAGCAGTGAAGGGGGGGCCACTAATGAAAAACTGTTTTTT; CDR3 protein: CASSEGGATNEKLFF
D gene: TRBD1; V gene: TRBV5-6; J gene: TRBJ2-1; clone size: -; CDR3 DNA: TGTGCCAGCAGCCTCAGACAGGGGTACAATGAGCAGTTCTTC; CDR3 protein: CASSLRQGYNEQFF
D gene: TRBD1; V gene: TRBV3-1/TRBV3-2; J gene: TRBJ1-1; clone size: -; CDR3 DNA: TGTGCCAGCAGCCAGGGAGACAGGGCCGCTGAAGCTTTCTTT; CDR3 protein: CASSQGDRAAEAFF
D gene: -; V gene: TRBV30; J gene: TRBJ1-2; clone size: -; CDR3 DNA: TGTGCCTGGAGCCGTCAGACAGTTGGTGGCTACACCTTC; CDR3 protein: CAWSRQTVGGYTF
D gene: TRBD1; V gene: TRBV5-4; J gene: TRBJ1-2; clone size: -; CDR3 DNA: TGTGCCAGCAGCTTGGCCGGGACAGGGGGCTATGGCTACACCTTC; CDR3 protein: CASSLAGTGGYGYTF